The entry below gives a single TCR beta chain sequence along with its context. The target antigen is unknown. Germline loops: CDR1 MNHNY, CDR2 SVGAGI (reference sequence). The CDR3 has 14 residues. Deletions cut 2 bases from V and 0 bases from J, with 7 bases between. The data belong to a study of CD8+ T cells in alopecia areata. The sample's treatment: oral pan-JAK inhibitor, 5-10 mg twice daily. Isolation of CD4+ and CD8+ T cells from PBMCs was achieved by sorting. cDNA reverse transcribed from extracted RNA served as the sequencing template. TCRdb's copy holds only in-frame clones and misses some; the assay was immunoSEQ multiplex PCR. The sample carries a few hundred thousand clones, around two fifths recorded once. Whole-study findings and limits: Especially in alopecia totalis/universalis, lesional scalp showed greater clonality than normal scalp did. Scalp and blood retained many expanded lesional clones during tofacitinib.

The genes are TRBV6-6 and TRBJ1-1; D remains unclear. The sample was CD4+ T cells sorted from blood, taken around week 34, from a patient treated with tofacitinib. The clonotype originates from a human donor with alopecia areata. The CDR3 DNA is TGTGCCAGCAGTTACATGAGTTTGAACACTGAAGCTTTCTTT. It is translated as CASSYMSLNTEAFF.